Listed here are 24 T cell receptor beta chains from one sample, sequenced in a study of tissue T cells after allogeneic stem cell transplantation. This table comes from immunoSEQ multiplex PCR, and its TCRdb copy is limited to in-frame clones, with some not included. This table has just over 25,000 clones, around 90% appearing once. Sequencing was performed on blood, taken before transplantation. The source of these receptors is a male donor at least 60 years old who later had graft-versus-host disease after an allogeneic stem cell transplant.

This CDR3 is CASSTGQEVSKLFF. CDR3 coding DNA: TGTGCCAGCAGCACAGGACAGGAGGTATCAAAACTGTTTTTT. V and J are TRBV7-8 and TRBJ1-4; 7 nucleotides align to TRBD1. The CDR3 has 14 amino acids. V gave up 5 bases and J gave up 10 bases; unmatched junction bases: 10. The V gene's germline CDR1 is SGHVS and CDR2 FQNEAQ.

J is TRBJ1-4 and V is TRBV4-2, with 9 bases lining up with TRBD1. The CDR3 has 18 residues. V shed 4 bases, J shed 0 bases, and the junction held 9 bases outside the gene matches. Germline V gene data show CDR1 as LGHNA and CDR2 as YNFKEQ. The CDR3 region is CASSPGQGWYATNEKLFF. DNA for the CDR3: TGTGCCAGCAGCCCCGGACAGGGGTGGTATGCAACTAATGAAAAACTGTTTTTT.

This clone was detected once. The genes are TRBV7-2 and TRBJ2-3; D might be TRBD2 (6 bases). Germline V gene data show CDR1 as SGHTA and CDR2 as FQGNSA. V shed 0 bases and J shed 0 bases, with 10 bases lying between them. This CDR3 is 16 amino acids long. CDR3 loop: CASSLAGLHSTDTQYF. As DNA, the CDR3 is TGTGCCAGCAGCTTAGCCGGACTACATAGCACAGATACGCAGTATTTT.

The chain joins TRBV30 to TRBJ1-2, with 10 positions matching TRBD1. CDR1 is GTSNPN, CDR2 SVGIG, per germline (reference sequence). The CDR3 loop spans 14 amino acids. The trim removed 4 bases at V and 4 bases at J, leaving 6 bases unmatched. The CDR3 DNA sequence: TGTGCCTGGAAGATGGGGACAGGGGCCTATGGCTACACCTTC. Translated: CAWKMGTGAYGYTF.

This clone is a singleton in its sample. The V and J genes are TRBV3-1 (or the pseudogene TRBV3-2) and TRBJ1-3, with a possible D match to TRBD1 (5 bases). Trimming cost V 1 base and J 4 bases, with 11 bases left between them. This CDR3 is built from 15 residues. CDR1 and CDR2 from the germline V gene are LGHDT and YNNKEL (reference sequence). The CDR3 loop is CASSQVGTGGNTIYF. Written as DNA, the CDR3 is TGTGCCAGCAGCCAAGTAGGGACGGGGGGAAACACCATATATTTT.

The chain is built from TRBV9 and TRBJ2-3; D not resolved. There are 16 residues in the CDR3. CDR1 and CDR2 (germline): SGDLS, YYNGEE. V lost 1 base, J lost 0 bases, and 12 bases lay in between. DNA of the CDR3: TGTGCCAGCAGCGTATCCCTTATCGGGAGCACAGATACGCAGTATTTT. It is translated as CASSVSLIGSTDTQYF.

CDR3 nucleotide sequence: TGCAGCGCTCAACCGGGGGGAACTGAAGCTTTCTTT. It specifies CSAQPGGTEAFF. The V call is TRBV29-1, the J call TRBJ1-1; D is possibly TRBD1 (5 bases). Per the germline V gene, CDR1 is SQVTM and CDR2 is ANQGSEA. V was cut by 7 bases and J by 5 bases, with 14 bases left in between. The CDR3 is 12 amino acids.

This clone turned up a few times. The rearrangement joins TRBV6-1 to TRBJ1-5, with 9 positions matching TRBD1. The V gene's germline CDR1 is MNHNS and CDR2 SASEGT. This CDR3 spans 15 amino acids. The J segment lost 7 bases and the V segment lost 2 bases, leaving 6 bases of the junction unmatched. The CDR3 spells CASSEIGTGPQPQHF. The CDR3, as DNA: TGTGCCAGCAGTGAAATCGGGACAGGGCCCCAGCCCCAGCATTTT.

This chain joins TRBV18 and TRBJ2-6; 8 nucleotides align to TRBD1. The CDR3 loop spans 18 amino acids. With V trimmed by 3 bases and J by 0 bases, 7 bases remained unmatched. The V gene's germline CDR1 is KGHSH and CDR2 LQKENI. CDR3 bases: TGTGCCAGCTCACCCCGACAGGGGATCTACTCTGGGGCCAACGTCCTGACTTTC. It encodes CASSPRQGIYSGANVLTF.

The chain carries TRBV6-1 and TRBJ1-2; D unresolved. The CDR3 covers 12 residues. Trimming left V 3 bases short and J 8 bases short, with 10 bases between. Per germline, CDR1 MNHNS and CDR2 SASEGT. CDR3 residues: CASSDLSGGYTF. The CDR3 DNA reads TGTGCCAGCAGTGATTTGTCGGGGGGCTACACCTTC.

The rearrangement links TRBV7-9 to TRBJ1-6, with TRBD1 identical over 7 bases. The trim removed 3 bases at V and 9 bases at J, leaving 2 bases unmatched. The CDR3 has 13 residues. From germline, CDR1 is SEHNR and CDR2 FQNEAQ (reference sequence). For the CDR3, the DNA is TGTGCCAGCAGCTTGACAGGGACTTCACCCCTCCACTTT. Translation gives CASSLTGTSPLHF.

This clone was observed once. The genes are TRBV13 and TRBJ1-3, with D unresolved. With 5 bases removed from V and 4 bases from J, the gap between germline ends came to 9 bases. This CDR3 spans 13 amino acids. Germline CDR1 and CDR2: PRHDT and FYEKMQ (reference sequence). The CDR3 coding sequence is TGTGCCAGCAGCCTACTCAGAGGAAACACCATATATTTT. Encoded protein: CASSLLRGNTIYF.

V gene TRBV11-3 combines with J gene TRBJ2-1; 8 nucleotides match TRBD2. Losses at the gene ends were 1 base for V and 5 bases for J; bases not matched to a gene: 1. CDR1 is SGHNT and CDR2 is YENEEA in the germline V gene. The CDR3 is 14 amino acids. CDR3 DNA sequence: TGTGCCAGCAGCTTAGTAGCGGGACACAATGAGCAGTTCTTC. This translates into CASSLVAGHNEQFF.

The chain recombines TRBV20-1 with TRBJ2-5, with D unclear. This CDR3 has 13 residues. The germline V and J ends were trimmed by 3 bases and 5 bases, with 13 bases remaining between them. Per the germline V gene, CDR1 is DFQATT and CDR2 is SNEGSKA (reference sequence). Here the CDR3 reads CSASRALDETQYF. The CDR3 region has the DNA TGCAGTGCTAGTCGGGCCCTCGATGAGACCCAGTACTTC.

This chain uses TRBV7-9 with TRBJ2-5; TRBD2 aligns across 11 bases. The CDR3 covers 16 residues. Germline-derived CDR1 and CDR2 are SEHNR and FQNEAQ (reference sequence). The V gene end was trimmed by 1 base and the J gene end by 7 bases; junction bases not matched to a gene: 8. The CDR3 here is CASSLGVAGGPGTQYF. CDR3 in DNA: TGTGCCAGCAGCTTAGGGGTAGCGGGAGGGCCGGGGACCCAGTACTTC.

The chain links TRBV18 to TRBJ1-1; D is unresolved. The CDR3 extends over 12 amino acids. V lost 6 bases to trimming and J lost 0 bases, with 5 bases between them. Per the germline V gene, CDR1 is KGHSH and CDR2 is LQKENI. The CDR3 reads CASSGLNTEAFF. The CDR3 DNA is TGTGCCAGCTCCGGGCTGAACACTGAAGCTTTCTTT.

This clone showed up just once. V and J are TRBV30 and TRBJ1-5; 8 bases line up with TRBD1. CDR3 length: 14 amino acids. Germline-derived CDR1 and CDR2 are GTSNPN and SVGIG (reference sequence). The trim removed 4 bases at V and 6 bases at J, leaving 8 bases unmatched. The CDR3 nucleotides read TGTGCCTGGAAGATGACAGGGGCCGGTCAGCCCCAGCATTTT. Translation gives CAWKMTGAGQPQHF.

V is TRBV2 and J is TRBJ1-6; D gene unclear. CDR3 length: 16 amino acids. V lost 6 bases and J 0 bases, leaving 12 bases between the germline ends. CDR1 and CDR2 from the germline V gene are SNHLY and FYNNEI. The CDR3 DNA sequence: TGTGCCAGCAGCCTCAGACAAAGCTCCTATAATTCACCCCTCCACTTT. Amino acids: CASSLRQSSYNSPLHF.

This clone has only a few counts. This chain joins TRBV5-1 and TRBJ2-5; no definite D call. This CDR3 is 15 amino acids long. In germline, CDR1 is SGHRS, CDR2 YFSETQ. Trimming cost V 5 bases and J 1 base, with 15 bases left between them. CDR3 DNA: TGCGCCAGCAGGTTCGTGACCAACTCCCAAGAGACCCAGTACTTC. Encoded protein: CASRFVTNSQETQYF.

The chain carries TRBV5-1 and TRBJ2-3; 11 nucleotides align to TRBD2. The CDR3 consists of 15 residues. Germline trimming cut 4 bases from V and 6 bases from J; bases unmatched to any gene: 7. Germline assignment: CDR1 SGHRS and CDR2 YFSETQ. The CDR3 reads CASSRTSGRADTQYF. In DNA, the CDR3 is TGCGCCAGCAGCAGAACTAGCGGGAGAGCGGATACGCAGTATTTT. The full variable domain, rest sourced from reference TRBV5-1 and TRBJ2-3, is KAGVTQTPRYLIKTRGQQVTLSCSPISGHRSVSWYQQTPGQGLQFLFEYFSETQRNKGNFPGRFSGRQFSNSRSEMNVSTLELGDSALYLCASSRTSGRADTQYFGPGTRLTVL.

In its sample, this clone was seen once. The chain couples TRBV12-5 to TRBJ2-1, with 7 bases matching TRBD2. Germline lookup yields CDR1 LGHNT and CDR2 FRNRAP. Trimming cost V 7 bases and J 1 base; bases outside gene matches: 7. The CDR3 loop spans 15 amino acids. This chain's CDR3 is CASAGSGTSYNEQFF. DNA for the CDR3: TGTGCTAGTGCCGGGAGCGGGACGTCCTACAATGAGCAGTTCTTC.

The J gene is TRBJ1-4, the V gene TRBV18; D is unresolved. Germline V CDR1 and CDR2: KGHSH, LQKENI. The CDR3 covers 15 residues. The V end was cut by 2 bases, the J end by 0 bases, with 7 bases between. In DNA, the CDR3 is TGTGCCAGCTCACCAGACCTAACAACTAATGAAAAACTGTTTTTT. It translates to CASSPDLTTNEKLFF.

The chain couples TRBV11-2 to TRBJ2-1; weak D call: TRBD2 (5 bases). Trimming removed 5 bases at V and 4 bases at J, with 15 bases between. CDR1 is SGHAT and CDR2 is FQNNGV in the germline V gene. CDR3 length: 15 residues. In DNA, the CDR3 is TGTGCCAGCAGCCGGGTCGCCGGGGTGTACAATGAGCAGTTCTTC. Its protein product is CASSRVAGVYNEQFF. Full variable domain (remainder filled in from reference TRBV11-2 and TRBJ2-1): EAGVAQSPRYKIIEKRQSVAFWCNPISGHATLYWYQQILGQGPKLLIQFQNNGVVDDSQLPKDRFSAERLKGVDSTLKIQPAKLEDSAVYLCASSRVAGVYNEQFFGPGTRLTVL.

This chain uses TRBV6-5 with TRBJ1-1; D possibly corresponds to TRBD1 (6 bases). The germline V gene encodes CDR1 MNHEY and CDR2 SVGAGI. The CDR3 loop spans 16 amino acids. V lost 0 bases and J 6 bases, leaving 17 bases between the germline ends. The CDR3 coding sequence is TGTGCCAGCAGTTACTCGGACAGTCAGTATAAGGCTGAAGCTTTCTTT. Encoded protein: CASSYSDSQYKAEAFF.